These 9 T cell receptor beta chains came from one sample sequenced in a study of cytotoxic CD8 clonotypes in ibrutinib-treated CLL. Method: immunoSEQ multiplex PCR; TCRdb's copy keeps in-frame clones and lacks some. The sample holds about 14,000 clones; about 64% are singletons and the top ten take 40%. The sequences come from PBMCs, collected before ibrutinib treatment. These receptor sequences come from a human donor with chronic lymphocytic leukemia.

The chain recombines TRBV19 with TRBJ2-3; no clear D gene. The CDR3 sequence is 12 residues long. Germline-derived CDR1 and CDR2 are LNHDA and SQIVND (reference sequence). The ends were cut back, 0 bases at V and 10 bases at J, with 8 bases in the middle. CDR3 DNA sequence: TGTGCCAGTAGTATAGATTGGTCTCCGCAGTATTTT. It is translated as CASSIDWSPQYF.

With regard to this clone: Compared with germline, one end of the junction differs, possibly owing to a read error. V and J are TRBV7-7 and TRBJ2-2, with D tentatively TRBD1 (6 bases). The CDR3 has 14 residues. The germline V gene encodes CDR1 SSHAT and CDR2 FNYEAQ (reference sequence). The CDR3 coding sequence is TGTGCTAGCAGACCAGGGGAAGGCACCGGGGAGCTGTTTTTT. Translation gives CASRPGEGTGELFF.

This clone showed up just a few times. This rearrangement joins TRBV7-6 to TRBJ2-2, with D hard to call. Trimming removed 1 base at V and 1 base at J, with 7 bases between. This CDR3 is built from 15 residues. Germline CDR1 SGHVS, CDR2 FNYEAQ. The CDR3 sequence is CASSLDGMNTGELFF. The CDR3 DNA is TGTGCCAGCAGCTTAGACGGTATGAACACCGGGGAGCTGTTTTTT.

This clone was seen many times. V is TRBV20-1 and J is TRBJ2-5; D is uncertain. From germline, CDR1 is DFQATT and CDR2 SNEGSKA (reference sequence). V lost 4 bases and J 7 bases, leaving 10 bases between the germline ends. The CDR3 length is 11 residues. The chain's CDR3 is CSANLVGTQYF. The DNA for the CDR3 is TGCAGTGCTAATCTAGTCGGGACCCAGTACTTC.

This chain joins TRBV27 and TRBJ2-7; 9 nucleotides agree with TRBD1. The CDR3 length is 13 residues. The germline CDR1 and CDR2 sequences are MNHEY and SMNVEV (reference sequence). Trimming took 5 bases from V and 4 from J; bases not matched to a gene: 3. The CDR3 loop is CASSIGTGYEQYF. CDR3 DNA: TGTGCCAGCAGTATCGGGACAGGGTACGAGCAGTACTTC.

This clone was counted a single time. The chain carries TRBV19 and TRBJ1-2, with 8 bases fitting TRBD1. The CDR3 totals 15 residues. J lost 6 bases, V lost 6 bases, and 12 bases had no gene match. Germline V gene sequence: CDR1 LNHDA, CDR2 SQIVND (reference sequence). CDR3: CASRPATGVHHGYTF. CDR3 bases: TGTGCCAGTAGACCTGCGACAGGGGTACACCATGGCTACACCTTC.

The chain joins TRBV4-1 to TRBJ1-2; D gene unclear. V lost 0 bases to trimming and J lost 5 bases, with 10 bases between them. CDR1 and CDR2 (germline): MGHRA, YSYEKL. This CDR3 contains 14 residues. CDR3 in amino acids: CASSQDSGFYGYTF. The CDR3 region has the DNA TGCGCCAGCAGCCAAGATTCCGGTTTTTATGGCTACACCTTC.

CDR3 residues: CASRRGEGSQFF. In DNA form, the CDR3 reads TGTGCCAGCAGACGGGGTGAGGGATCGCAGTTCTTC. The chain employs TRBV25-1 and TRBJ2-1; D might be TRBD2 (5 bases). This CDR3 has 12 residues. V dropped 6 bases and J dropped 12 bases, with 15 bases sitting between them. The germline V gene has CDR1 MGHDK and CDR2 SYGVNS.

The V and J genes are TRBV7-9 and TRBJ1-4; D is ambiguous. Trimming cost V 1 base and J 8 bases, with 11 bases left between them. Per germline, CDR1 SEHNR and CDR2 FQNEAQ (reference sequence). The length of the CDR3 is 14 residues. The CDR3 region is CASSLVVGNEKLFF. As DNA, the CDR3 is TGTGCCAGCAGCTTAGTAGTAGGGAACGAAAAACTGTTTTTT.